The present entry profiles one T cell receptor (beta chain) with its context. These data are taken from a study of blood T cell repertoires in COVID-19. Across the whole study: T cells, B-cell-depleted T cells, or PBMCs supplied cDNA or gDNA.

Libraries were prepared by immunoSEQ multiplex PCR; TCRdb keeps only in-frame clonotypes and omits some of them. The data hold about 120,000 clones, with over 65% observed a single time. This clonotype was sampled from a woman in her 70s with acute or convalescent COVID-19. Specimen: peripheral blood.

CDR3 nucleotide sequence: TGTGCCAGCGGGAGGATGGACACTGAAGCTTTCTTT. Encoded protein: CASGRMDTEAFF. The chain combines TRBV5-6 with TRBJ1-1, with no clear D. The CDR3 has 12 residues. The germline V and J ends were trimmed by 7 bases and 3 bases, with 10 bases remaining between them. The V gene's germline CDR1 is SGHDT and CDR2 YYEEEE.